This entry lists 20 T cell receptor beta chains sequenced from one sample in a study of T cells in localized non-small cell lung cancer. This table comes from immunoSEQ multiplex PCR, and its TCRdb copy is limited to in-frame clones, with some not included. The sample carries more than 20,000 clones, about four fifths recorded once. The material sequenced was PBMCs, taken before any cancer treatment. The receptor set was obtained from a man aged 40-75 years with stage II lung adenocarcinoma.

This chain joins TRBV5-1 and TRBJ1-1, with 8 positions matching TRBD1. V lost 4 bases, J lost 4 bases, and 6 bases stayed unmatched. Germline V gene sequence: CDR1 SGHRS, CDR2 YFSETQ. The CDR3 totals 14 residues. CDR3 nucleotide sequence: TGCGCCAGCAGCCCGGGACAGGCGGTCACTGAAGCTTTCTTT. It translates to CASSPGQAVTEAFF.

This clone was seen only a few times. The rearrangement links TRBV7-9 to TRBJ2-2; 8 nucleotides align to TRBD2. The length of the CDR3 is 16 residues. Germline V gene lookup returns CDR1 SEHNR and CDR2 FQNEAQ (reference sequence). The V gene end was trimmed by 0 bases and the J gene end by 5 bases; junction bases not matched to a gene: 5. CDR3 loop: CASSLAGRAGTGELFF. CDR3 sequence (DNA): TGTGCCAGCAGCTTAGCCGGGAGGGCCGGTACCGGGGAGCTGTTTTTT.

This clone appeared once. The CDR3 is CASSFGQGVNTEAFF. The CDR3 nucleotides read TGCGCCAGCAGCTTTGGGCAGGGAGTAAACACTGAAGCTTTCTTT. The chain has TRBV5-1 and TRBJ1-1; D perhaps matches TRBD1 (5 bases). Trimming shortened V by 2 bases and J by 2 bases, and 13 bases separated the two germline ends. Germline assignment: CDR1 SGHRS and CDR2 YFSETQ. The CDR3 loop spans 15 amino acids.

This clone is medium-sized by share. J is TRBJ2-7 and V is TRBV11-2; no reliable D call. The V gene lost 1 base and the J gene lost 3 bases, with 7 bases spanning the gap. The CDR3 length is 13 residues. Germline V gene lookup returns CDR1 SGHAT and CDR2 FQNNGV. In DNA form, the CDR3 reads TGTGCCAGCAGCTTAGGATCCCTCTACGAGCAGTACTTC. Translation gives CASSLGSLYEQYF.

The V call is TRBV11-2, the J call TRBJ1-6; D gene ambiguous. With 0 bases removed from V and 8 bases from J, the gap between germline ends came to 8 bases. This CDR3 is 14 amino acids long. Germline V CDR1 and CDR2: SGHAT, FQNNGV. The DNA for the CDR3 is TGTGCCAGCAGCTTAGATCTTGCAGATTCACCCCTCCACTTT. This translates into CASSLDLADSPLHF.

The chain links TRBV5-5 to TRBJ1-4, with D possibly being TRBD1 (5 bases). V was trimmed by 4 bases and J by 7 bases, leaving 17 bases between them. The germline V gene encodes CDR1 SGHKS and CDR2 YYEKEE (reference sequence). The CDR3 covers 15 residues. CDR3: CASSPGRTGSEKLFF. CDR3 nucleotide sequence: TGTGCCAGCAGCCCGGGACGGACGGGTAGTGAAAAACTGTTTTTT.

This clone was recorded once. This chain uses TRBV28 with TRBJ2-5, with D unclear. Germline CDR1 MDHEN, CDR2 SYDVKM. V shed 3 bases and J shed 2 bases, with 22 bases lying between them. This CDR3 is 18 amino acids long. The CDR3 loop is CASSFSPGLGSLQETQYF. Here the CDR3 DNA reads TGTGCCAGCAGTTTCTCACCCGGGTTGGGAAGCTTACAAGAGACCCAGTACTTC.

The CDR3 region has the DNA TGTGCCAGCAGCTGGATGACAGAAGCTTTCTTT. It is translated as CASSWMTEAFF. This chain uses TRBV5-6 with TRBJ1-1; unclear D gene. Trimming removed 3 bases from V and 8 bases from J, with 8 bases in between. This CDR3 contains 11 residues. Germline V CDR1 and CDR2: SGHDT, YYEEEE.

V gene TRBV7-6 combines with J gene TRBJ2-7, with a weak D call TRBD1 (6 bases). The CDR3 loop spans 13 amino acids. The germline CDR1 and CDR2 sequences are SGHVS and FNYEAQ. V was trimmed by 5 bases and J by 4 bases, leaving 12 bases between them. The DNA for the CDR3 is TGTGCCAGCAGCGTTTACAGGGATTACGAGCAGTACTTC. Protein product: CASSVYRDYEQYF.

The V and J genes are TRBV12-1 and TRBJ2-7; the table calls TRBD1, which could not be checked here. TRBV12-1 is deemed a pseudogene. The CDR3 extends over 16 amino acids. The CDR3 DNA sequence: TGTGCCAGCAGCTCACCTAGGACAGGGGGGTCCTACGAGCAGTACTTC. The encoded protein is CASSSPRTGGSYEQYF.

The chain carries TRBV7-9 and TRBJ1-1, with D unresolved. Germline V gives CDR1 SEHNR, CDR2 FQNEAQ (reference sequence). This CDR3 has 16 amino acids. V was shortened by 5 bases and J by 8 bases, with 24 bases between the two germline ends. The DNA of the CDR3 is TGTGCCAGCAGCCAGAGGGTTGGGGTAAAGACGGGAGAAGCTTTCTTT. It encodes CASSQRVGVKTGEAFF.

The CDR3 DNA sequence: TGTGCCAGCAGCTTGGGTGATGGCTTTGGTGGCAATCAGCCCCAGCATTTT. Protein product: CASSLGDGFGGNQPQHF. The genes are TRBV5-4 and TRBJ1-5, with D uncertain. The CDR3 runs 17 residues. Between the trimmed V and J ends, which lost 0 bases and 2 bases, there was a span of 15 bases. The germline gives CDR1 SGHNT, CDR2 YYREEE (reference sequence).

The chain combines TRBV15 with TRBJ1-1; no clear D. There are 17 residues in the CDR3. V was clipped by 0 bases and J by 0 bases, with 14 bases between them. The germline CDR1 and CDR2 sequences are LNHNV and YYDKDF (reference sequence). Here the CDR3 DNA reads TGTGCCACCAGCAGAGAGTCAGGCTCGGGGATGAACACTGAAGCTTTCTTT. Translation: CATSRESGSGMNTEAFF.

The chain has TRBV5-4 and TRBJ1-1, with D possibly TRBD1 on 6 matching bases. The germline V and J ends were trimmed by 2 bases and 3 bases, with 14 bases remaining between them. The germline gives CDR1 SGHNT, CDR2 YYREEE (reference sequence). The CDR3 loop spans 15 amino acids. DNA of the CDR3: TGTGCCAGCAGCTTAACAGGGCAAGAGTACACTGAAGCTTTCTTT. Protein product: CASSLTGQEYTEAFF.

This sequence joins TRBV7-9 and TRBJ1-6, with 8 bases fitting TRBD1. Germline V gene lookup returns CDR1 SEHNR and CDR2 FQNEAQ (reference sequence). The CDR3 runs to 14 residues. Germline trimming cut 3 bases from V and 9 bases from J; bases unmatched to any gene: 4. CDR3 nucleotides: TGTGCCAGCAGCTTTGAGACAGGGGCTTCACCCCTCCACTTT. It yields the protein CASSFETGASPLHF.

CDR3 protein: CASSPDDSTDTQYF. The CDR3 DNA follows: TGTGCCAGCAGCCCTGACGACTCAACAGATACGCAGTATTTT. This rearrangement joins TRBV5-4 to TRBJ2-3; D gene uncertain. The V gene's germline CDR1 is SGHNT and CDR2 YYREEE (reference sequence). The CDR3 has 14 residues. Between the trimmed V and J ends, which lost 4 bases and 3 bases, there was a span of 12 bases.

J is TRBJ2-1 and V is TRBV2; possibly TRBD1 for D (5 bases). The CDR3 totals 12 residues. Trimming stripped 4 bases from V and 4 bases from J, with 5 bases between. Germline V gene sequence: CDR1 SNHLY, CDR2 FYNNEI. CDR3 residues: CASSGQYNEQFF. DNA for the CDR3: TGTGCCAGCAGTGGACAGTACAATGAGCAGTTCTTC.

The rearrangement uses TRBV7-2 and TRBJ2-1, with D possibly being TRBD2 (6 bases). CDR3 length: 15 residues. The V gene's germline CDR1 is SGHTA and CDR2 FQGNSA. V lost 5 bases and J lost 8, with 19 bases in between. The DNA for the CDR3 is TGTGCCAGCAGCCGTGACCTAGCGTCCGTGGATGAGCAGTTCTTC. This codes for CASSRDLASVDEQFF. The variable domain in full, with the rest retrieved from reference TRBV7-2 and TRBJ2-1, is GAGVSQSPSNKVTEKGKDVELRCDPISGHTALYWYRQSLGQGLEFLIYFQGNSAPDKSGLPSDRFSAERTGGSVSTLTIQRTQQEDSAVYLCASSRDLASVDEQFFGPGTRLTVL.

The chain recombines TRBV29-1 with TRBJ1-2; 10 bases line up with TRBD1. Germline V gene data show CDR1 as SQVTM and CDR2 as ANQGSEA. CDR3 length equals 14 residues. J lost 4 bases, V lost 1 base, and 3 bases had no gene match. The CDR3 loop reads CSVEGGQGGYGYTF. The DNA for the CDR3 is TGCAGCGTTGAAGGAGGACAGGGGGGCTATGGCTACACCTTC.

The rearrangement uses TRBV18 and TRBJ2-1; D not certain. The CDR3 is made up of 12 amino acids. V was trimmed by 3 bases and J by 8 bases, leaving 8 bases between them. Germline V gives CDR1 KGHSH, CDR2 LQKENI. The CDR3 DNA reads TGTGCCAGCTCACCTCCAGGCGATGAGCAGTTCTTC. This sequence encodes CASSPPGDEQFF. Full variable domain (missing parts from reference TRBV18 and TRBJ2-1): NAGVMQNPRHLVRRRGQEARLRCSPMKGHSHVYWYRQLPEEGLKFMVYLQKENIIDESGMPKERFSAEFPKEGPSILRIQQVVRGDSAAYFCASSPPGDEQFFGPGTRLTVL.